This T cell receptor beta chain was sequenced for a study of T cell responses to AZD1222 COVID-19 vaccine. For the study at large: Doses given second, at about 4 or about 12 weeks, were pooled.

Profiling relied on immunoSEQ multiplex PCR, and the TCRdb table lists in-frame clones only, not all of them. The sample contains over 100,000 clones, 65% to 85% of which appear only once. CDR1 and CDR2 from the germline V gene are WSHSY and SAAADI. Trimming pared 5 bases from V and 0 bases from J, leaving 13 bases between. CDR3 length equals 15 residues. The chain joins TRBV10-2 to TRBJ1-1; D is possibly TRBD1 (6 bases). The material sequenced was peripheral blood, taken on day 0 of AZD1222 vaccination. The receptor comes from an adult in good health. DNA for the CDR3: TGCGCCAGCAGTCAAACACAGGGTGTGAACACTGAAGCTTTCTTT. This gives the protein CASSQTQGVNTEAFF.